A selection of T cell receptor beta chains follows, all from one sample in a study of blood T cell repertoires in COVID-19. Assay: immunoSEQ multiplex PCR; the TCRdb copy retains only in-frame clones and omits some. The sample contains more than 250,000 clones, almost 85% of which appear only once. Sequencing was done on a sample of peripheral blood. All receptors derive from a man between 50 and 59 years old with active or convalescent COVID-19. Both conserved end residues are part of each CDR3. A D gene is named only where the DNA matches it firmly. The size field is filled for only some rows; it gives once, few, many or a size class.

TRBV9,TRBJ2-1,NA,TRBD2,TGTGCCAGCGGCCCCGGCGGGAGCGTAGACAATGAGCAGTTCTTC,CASGPGGSVDNEQFF
TRBV5-5,TRBJ2-5,NA,NA,TGTGCCAGCAGCTTGCGAGGTTACAGGGCCCCGAGGGACCAGTACTTC,CASSLRGYRAPRDQYF
TRBV7-8,TRBJ1-5,NA,NA,TGTGCCAGCAGCCCCGGGTGGGGCGGCGAAATTAGCAATCAGCCCCAGCATTTT,CASSPGWGGEISNQPQHF
TRBV30,TRBJ1-2,NA,NA,TGTGCCTGGAGTGTCGAGGGAGATAGTGGCTACACCTTC,CAWSVEGDSGYTF
TRBV2,TRBJ1-3,NA,NA,TGTGCCAGCAGTGTTTGGACAACTGGAAACACCATATATTTT,CASSVWTTGNTIYF
TRBV19,TRBJ2-1,NA,TRBD1,TGTGCCAGTAGTATCACACAGGGGGCGGGTGAGCAGTTCTTC,CASSITQGAGEQFF
TRBV20-1,TRBJ2-1,NA,TRBD2,TGCAGTGTGCGGACTAGGGCGGAGCAGTTCTTC,CSVRTRAEQFF
TRBV6-5,TRBJ1-3,few,TRBD1,TGTGCCAGCAGACTTACAGGGGACTCTGGAAACACCATATATTTT,CASRLTGDSGNTIYF
TRBV5-4,TRBJ2-5,NA,TRBD2,TGTGCCAGCAGCTTAGTAGGGACTAGCGGGACCCAGTACTTC,CASSLVGTSGTQYF
TRBV28,TRBJ1-4,few,TRBD1,TGTGCCAGCAGTTTATATGGGACAGGGACTGAAAAACTGTTTTTT,CASSLYGTGTEKLFF
TRBV3-1/TRBV3-2,TRBJ1-1,NA,NA,TGTGCCAGCAGCCAACAATCCTCGGGGAACACTGAAGCTTTCTTT,CASSQQSSGNTEAFF
TRBV10-1,TRBJ1-5,NA,NA,TGCGCCACCTCCGGGAAGCTTTATAGCAATCAGCCCCAGCATTTT,CATSGKLYSNQPQHF
TRBV3-1/TRBV3-2,TRBJ2-7,NA,TRBD2,TGTGCCAGCGCCACCCGGAAGCGGGAGGGGCCCTACGAGCAGTACTTC,CASATRKREGPYEQYF
TRBV28,TRBJ1-3,NA,TRBD1,TGTGCCAGCAGTTGGGGACAGGGGAGAACGGGAAACACCATATATTTT,CASSWGQGRTGNTIYF
TRBV5-1,TRBJ1-1,NA,TRBD1,TGCGCCAGCAGTTTCCCGGGGGACAGAAGAATGAACACTGAAGCTTTCTTT,CASSFPGDRRMNTEAFF
TRBV7-2,TRBJ1-5,once,TRBD1,TGTGCCAGCAGCTTAGACAGGGGTGGAAATCAGCCCCAGCATTTT,CASSLDRGGNQPQHF
TRBV20-1,TRBJ2-5,few,NA,TGCAGTGCTAGTCCCGACAGCTTTCAAGAGACCCAGTACTTC,CSASPDSFQETQYF
TRBV25-1,TRBJ2-7,few,NA,TGTGCCAGCAGTAGGACGGGAGAGCTAGGCGAGCAGTACTTC,CASSRTGELGEQYF
TRBV7-6,TRBJ2-2,once,TRBD2,TGTGCCAGCAGCGCTCTAGCGGGAGGTGATCCCGGGGAGCTGTTTTTT,CASSALAGGDPGELFF
TRBV4-3,TRBJ2-2,NA,NA,TGCGCCAGCAGCCAATCGAGGGCCGGGACCGGGGAGCTGTTTTTT,CASSQSRAGTGELFF
TRBV5-1,TRBJ1-1,NA,NA,TGCGCCAGCAGCTCGGGTGGCGGCAACACTGAAGCTTTCTTT,CASSSGGGNTEAFF
TRBV18,TRBJ1-2,once,NA,TGTGCCAGCTCACCATCGGGGTATGGCTACACCTTC,CASSPSGYGYTF
TRBV10-3,TRBJ1-5,NA,NA,TGTGCCATCAAATCCGGGAGCAATCAGCCCCAGCATTTT,CAIKSGSNQPQHF
TRBV6-6,TRBJ2-2,NA,NA,TGTGCCAGCAGTCTACGCCCGACATTCACCGGCGCCGGGGAGCTGTTTTTT,CASSLRPTFTGAGELFF
TRBV7-3,TRBJ2-1,once,NA,TGTGCCAGCAGTCTAGGTGAAGGAGGTGAGCAGTTCTTC,CASSLGEGGEQFF
TRBV5-1,TRBJ2-3,NA,TRBD1,TGCGCCAGCAGCTTGGGGACAGGACGCACAGATACGCAGTATTTT,CASSLGTGRTDTQYF
TRBV5-4,TRBJ1-1,NA,TRBD1,TGTGCCAGCAGCTTTGCGGGACAGGCCGAATACACTGAAGCTTTCTTT,CASSFAGQAEYTEAFF
TRBV7-9,TRBJ1-2,once,NA,TGTGCCAGCAGCTTAGATACAGGTGCGGGGGGCTACACCTTC,CASSLDTGAGGYTF
TRBV3-1/TRBV3-2,TRBJ2-7,NA,TRBD1,TGTGCCAGCAGCCGGACGGGGACAGCCACTCACGAGCAGTACTTC,CASSRTGTATHEQYF
TRBV6-5,TRBJ2-1,NA,TRBD2,TGTGCCAGCAACGCGGGACTAGGCCCCTCGGAGCAGTTCTTC,CASNAGLGPSEQFF
TRBV19,TRBJ1-1,NA,TRBD1,TGTGCCAGTAGTATTTCCAGGGGGAGTGAAGCTTTCTTT,CASSISRGSEAFF
TRBV18,TRBJ1-2,NA,TRBD1,TGTGCCAGCTCGCCGGGACAGCTATATGGCTACACCTTC,CASSPGQLYGYTF
TRBV7-2,TRBJ1-2,NA,NA,TGTGCCAGCAGCGGAGGAGGGGCGCGGTACTATGGCTACACCTTC,CASSGGGARYYGYTF
TRBV18,TRBJ1-5,NA,NA,TGTGCCAGCTCTCTTGGGCCGAATCAGCCCCAGCATTTT,CASSLGPNQPQHF
TRBV6-5,TRBJ1-5,few,TRBD1,TGTGCCAGCGGCACAGGGGTTGGCAATCAGCCCCAGCATTTT,CASGTGVGNQPQHF
TRBV5-1,TRBJ1-5,NA,NA,TGCGCCAGCAGCCTAAACGGGGGGCGCGACCAGCCCCAGCATTTT,CASSLNGGRDQPQHF
TRBV11-1,TRBJ2-7,NA,NA,TGTGCCAGCAGCTTAGGACCTCTTGGGGCTTACGAGCAGTACTTC,CASSLGPLGAYEQYF
TRBV6-5,TRBJ1-5,NA,NA,TGTGCCAGCAGTTACCGGTATAGCAATCAGCCCCAGCATTTT,CASSYRYSNQPQHF
TRBV4-1,TRBJ1-1,NA,NA,TGCGCCAGCAGCCAAGGGGCAGGGGTTGACACTGAAGCTTTCTTT,CASSQGAGVDTEAFF
TRBV7-2,TRBJ2-7,NA,TRBD2,TGTGCCAGCAGCTTAGCGCGGGGGGACGAGCAGTACTTC,CASSLARGDEQYF
TRBV29-1,TRBJ2-2,few,TRBD2,TGCAGCGTTGGGACTAGAAACACCGGGGAGCTGTTTTTT,CSVGTRNTGELFF
TRBV6-5,TRBJ2-2,NA,NA,TGTGCCAGCAGACAACCGGGACAGAACACCGGGGAGCTGTTTTTT,CASRQPGQNTGELFF
TRBV3-1/TRBV3-2,TRBJ1-2,NA,TRBD1,TGTGCCAGCAGCCAAGACCTGACAGGGGCCGGGGGCTACACCTTC,CASSQDLTGAGGYTF
TRBV4-2,TRBJ2-3,NA,TRBD1,TGTGCCAGCAGCCAAGCACGACAGGGGGGGACAGATACGCAGTATTTT,CASSQARQGGTDTQYF
TRBV11-2,TRBJ1-3,NA,NA,TGTGCCAGCAGCTTGGTGCAGGCTGGAAACACCATATATTTT,CASSLVQAGNTIYF
TRBV7-6,TRBJ2-3,NA,TRBD2,TGTGCCAGCAGCCCCGGGGGGGGGACTAACACAGATACGCAGTATTTT,CASSPGGGTNTDTQYF
TRBV7-2,TRBJ2-2,once,TRBD2,TGTGCCAGCAGCCCCGGGACTAGCGGGAGGAGGGAGCTGTTTTTT,CASSPGTSGRRELFF
TRBV4-1,TRBJ2-2,NA,TRBD2,TGCGCCAGCAGCCAAGGAATCCAGCGGGAGTTCCCCGGGGAGCTGTTTTTT,CASSQGIQREFPGELFF
TRBV25-1,TRBJ2-1,NA,TRBD1,TGTGCCAGCAGGCAGGGGGCACGGAATGAGCAGTTCTTC,CASRQGARNEQFF
TRBV4-3,TRBJ2-5,NA,TRBD1,TGCGCCAGCAGCCAAGAGGGGACAGGGGCCCCAGAGACCCAGTACTTC,CASSQEGTGAPETQYF
TRBV7-3,TRBJ2-1,NA,TRBD2,TGTGCCAGCAGCTTTGATGGCGGGAGGAGCTCCTACAATGAGCAGTTCTTC,CASSFDGGRSSYNEQFF
TRBV6-1,TRBJ1-2,once,TRBD1,TGTGCCAGCAGAGTGGACAGGGCCACTAACTATGGCTACACCTTC,CASRVDRATNYGYTF
TRBV2,TRBJ2-3,NA,NA,TGTGCCAGCAGTGGGTGGACTTCCCGCACAGATACGCAGTATTTT,CASSGWTSRTDTQYF
TRBV4-1,TRBJ1-2,NA,NA,TGCGCCAGCAGCCAAGAGAGGACACAGGGACGCTATGGCTACACCTTC,CASSQERTQGRYGYTF
TRBV6-6,TRBJ1-1,NA,NA,TGTGCCAGCAGCCATGGGGGGGTGGACCGAGGGAGTGAAGCTTTCTTT,CASSHGGVDRGSEAFF
TRBV4-2,TRBJ1-1,NA,TRBD1,TGTGCCAGCAGCCGGGACAGGGTTCCCAACACTGAAGCTTTCTTT,CASSRDRVPNTEAFF
TRBV24-1,TRBJ1-5,NA,TRBD1,TGTGCCACCAGTGATTACCCAGACAGGGGTTGGGGACAGTATAGCAATCAGCCCCAGCATTTT,CATSDYPDRGWGQYSNQPQHF
TRBV3-1/TRBV3-2,TRBJ1-1,NA,NA,TGTGCCAGCGGGCAGACCGGGGGGGCTTTCTTT,CASGQTGGAFF
TRBV4-1,TRBJ1-4,NA,NA,TGCGCCAGCAGCCAAGATAGTCGGGGTTATGAAAAACTGTTTTTT,CASSQDSRGYEKLFF
TRBV18,TRBJ1-3,NA,NA,TGTGCCAGCTCCCCGAGTCTCGGGTCTTCATCTGGAAACACCATATATTTT,CASSPSLGSSSGNTIYF